The 27 T cell receptor beta chains reported below all come from one sample, sequenced in a study of T cells in narcolepsy (dated by TCRdb to about 2018). The protocol used for the library was the immunoSEQ multiplex PCR assay. Drawn from immuneACCESS, this table holds only the in-frame rearrangements with V and J called that TCRdb kept. Clones are partly lost; checked studies trace under half to an unresolved V gene and leave the rest unexplained. The sample table lists 25,000 to 35,000 clones, approximately 82% of them with a count of one. The ten most abundant clones make up roughly 0.99% of the sample. Sequencing was carried out using CD45RA- memory CD4+ T cells from PBMCs. The cell subset or site label, as the study defines it: memory T cells sorted ex vivo from peripheral blood. The receptor source for this set is a human donor with narcolepsy.

As to this clone: Germline is not matched at one junction end, which may reflect a read error. DNA for the CDR3: TGTGCCAGCAGCTTATCAAACTACGAGCGGTACTTC. Translation: CASSLSNYERYF. The V call is TRBV7-2, the J call TRBJ2-7, with D unclear. CDR1 and CDR2 (germline): SGHTA, FQGNSA. The CDR3 extends over 12 amino acids.

This chain links TRBV15 with TRBJ1-4; unclear D gene. This CDR3 spans 16 amino acids. Trimming pared 0 bases from V and 8 bases from J, leaving 16 bases between. Germline-derived CDR1 and CDR2 are LNHNV and YYDKDF (reference sequence). For the CDR3, the DNA is TGTGCCACCAGCAGAGATCTGGGGAGTTTAGGGGAAAAACTGTTTTTT. Its protein product is CATSRDLGSLGEKLFF.

The chain couples TRBV5-1 to TRBJ1-6; D uncertain. Germline V lookup: CDR1 SGHRS, CDR2 YFSETQ. Trimming took off 0 bases at V and 7 bases at J, with 14 bases between the two ends. This CDR3 is 16 amino acids long. DNA for the CDR3: TGCGCCAGCAGCTTGGGGCAGGTTAGCTTCAATTCACCCCTCCACTTT. Protein: CASSLGQVSFNSPLHF. The full variable domain, in which reference TRBV5-1 and TRBJ1-6 provide the parts outside the CDR3, is KAGVTQTPRYLIKTRGQQVTLSCSPISGHRSVSWYQQTPGQGLQFLFEYFSETQRNKGNFPGRFSGRQFSNSRSEMNVSTLELGDSALYLCASSLGQVSFNSPLHFGNGTRLTVT.

This clone was counted a single time. The V gene is TRBV5-4, the J gene TRBJ1-4, with no clear D. There are 15 residues in the CDR3. V was shortened by 1 base and J by 3 bases, with 10 bases between the two germline ends. The germline V gene has CDR1 SGHNT and CDR2 YYREEE (reference sequence). CDR3 DNA sequence: TGTGCCAGCAGCTTGCGGCTTGGCTCTAATGAAAAACTGTTTTTT. It specifies CASSLRLGSNEKLFF.

Of note for this clone: The DNA is omitted, as the CDR3 cannot be located on it reliably, and the CDR3 follows TCRdb's listing. The rearrangement uses TRBV27 and TRBJ1-2; the D call TRBD1 from the table was never checked on the DNA. Germline CDR1 and CDR2: MNHEY and SMNVEV (reference sequence). 14 amino acids form the CDR3, both terminal residues included. The chain's CDR3 is CASSSSTGYYGYTF.

The chain carries TRBV14 and TRBJ1-2; D may be TRBD1 (6 bases). Per the germline V gene, CDR1 is SGHDN and CDR2 is FVKESK. The CDR3 is 13 amino acids. The ends were cut back, 4 bases at V and 8 bases at J, with 14 bases in the middle. The CDR3 bases are TGTGCCAGCAGCCTTCACAGGGATCGCGGCTACACCTTC. It encodes CASSLHRDRGYTF. Using reference TRBV14 and TRBJ1-2 for the parts outside the CDR3, the full variable domain is EAGVTQFPSHSVIEKGQTVTLRCDPISGHDNLYWYRRVMGKEIKFLLHFVKESKQDESGMPNNRFLAERTGGTYSTLKVQPAELEDSGVYFCASSLHRDRGYTFGSGTRLTVV.

In its sample, this clone was seen once. The chain employs TRBV29-1 and TRBJ2-3; 9 bases match TRBD1. The CDR3 covers 14 residues. V lost 7 bases and J lost 7; bases outside the gene matches: 12. CDR1 and CDR2 (germline): SQVTM, ANQGSEA. CDR3 nucleotide sequence: TGCAGCGCGGATCAGGGGACAGGGCGGAATACGCAGTATTTT. Residues: CSADQGTGRNTQYF.

This clone was observed a few times. The chain employs TRBV10-3 and TRBJ1-2, with 7 bases lining up with TRBD1. Germline V lookup: CDR1 ENHRY, CDR2 SYGVKD. V dropped 2 bases and J dropped 0; count of bases not matched to a gene: 6. The CDR3 has 16 residues. CDR3: CAISEPWTGTNYGYTF. CDR3 nucleotides: TGTGCCATCAGTGAGCCCTGGACAGGTACTAACTATGGCTACACCTTC.

The V and J genes are TRBV30 and TRBJ2-4; TRBD2 matches at 14 bases. There are 14 residues in the CDR3. The ends lost 4 bases at V and 9 bases at J; junction bases unmatched: 5. The germline CDR1 and CDR2 sequences are GTSNPN and SVGIG (reference sequence). The chain's CDR3 is CAWTGTSGGGIQYF. The CDR3 DNA follows: TGTGCCTGGACTGGGACTAGCGGGGGAGGCATTCAGTACTTC.

The V call is TRBV6-5, the J call TRBJ2-7; TRBD1 might be the D (5 bases). This CDR3 is built from 14 residues. The germline CDR1 and CDR2 sequences are MNHEY and SVGAGI. V was pared by 5 bases and J by 3 bases, with 14 bases between. The CDR3 loop reads CASSEEPTVYEQYF. CDR3 nucleotides: TGTGCCAGCAGTGAAGAGCCGACAGTCTACGAGCAGTACTTC.

Comment on this clone: Different DNA sequences within this sample yield the same CDR3. J is TRBJ1-1 and V is TRBV14; unclear D gene. This CDR3 spans 13 amino acids. Germline assignment: CDR1 SGHDN and CDR2 FVKESK. V shed 1 base and J shed 1 base, with 4 bases lying between them. Here the CDR3 reads CASSQGWNTEAFF. The CDR3 coding sequence is TGTGCCAGCAGCCAAGGGTGGAACACTGAAGCTTTCTTT. The whole variable domain, remainder taken from reference TRBV14 and TRBJ1-1, is EAGVTQFPSHSVIEKGQTVTLRCDPISGHDNLYWYRRVMGKEIKFLLHFVKESKQDESGMPNNRFLAERTGGTYSTLKVQPAELEDSGVYFCASSQGWNTEAFFGQGTRLTVV.

V is TRBV6-5 and J is TRBJ1-1, with D tentatively TRBD1 (5 bases). CDR1 is MNHEY and CDR2 is SVGAGI in the germline V gene. There are 12 residues in the CDR3. V lost 4 bases and J lost 5, with 8 bases in between. The CDR3 protein is CASSSGGTEAFF. Written as DNA, the CDR3 is TGTGCCAGCAGTTCGGGGGGGACTGAAGCTTTCTTT.

The chain links TRBV29-1 to TRBJ1-2, with 9 bases that match TRBD1. The CDR3 sequence is 13 residues long. In germline, CDR1 is SQVTM, CDR2 ANQGSEA. The J segment lost 5 bases and the V segment lost 6 bases, leaving 7 bases of the junction unmatched. The CDR3 nucleotides are TGCAGCGTGGACAGGGGCGTTGGGTATGGCTACACCTTC. This sequence encodes CSVDRGVGYGYTF.

This clone was counted only a few times. The V gene is TRBV9, the J gene TRBJ1-2; 9 bases match TRBD1. Germline-derived CDR1 and CDR2 are SGDLS and YYNGEE. The V gene end was trimmed by 0 bases and the J gene end by 6 bases; junction bases not matched to a gene: 6. This CDR3 is built from 15 residues. In DNA, the CDR3 is TGTGCCAGCAGCGTAGGACAGGGGGGCGGAAATGGCTACACCTTC. Translated: CASSVGQGGGNGYTF.

V usage is TRBV5-1 and J usage is TRBJ2-7; 9 nucleotides match TRBD2. The CDR3 sequence is 19 residues long. J was trimmed by 5 bases and V by 0 bases; bases with no gene match: 18. Germline loops: CDR1 SGHRS, CDR2 YFSETQ. The CDR3 nucleotides read TGCGCCAGCAGCTTGGGGAGGAGCGGGGGGTCGGTCGTGTTTGACGAGCAGTACTTC. It encodes CASSLGRSGGSVVFDEQYF.

This chain joins TRBV21-1 and TRBJ2-3. TRBV21-1 is tagged as a pseudogene. CDR3 size: 16 residues. This chain's CDR3 is CASSRVDGIGADTQYF. For the CDR3, the DNA is TGTGCCAGCAGTCGCGTTGACGGAATTGGGGCAGATACGCAGTATTTT.

The V gene is TRBV5-1, the J gene TRBJ2-2, with 8 positions matching TRBD1. V shed 3 bases, J shed 4 bases, and the junction held 5 bases outside the gene matches. The CDR3 spans 15 residues. Per the germline V gene, CDR1 is SGHRS and CDR2 is YFSETQ. The CDR3 DNA follows: TGCGCCAGCAGCTCAAGACAGGGGAGCACCGGGGAGCTGTTTTTT. It translates to CASSSRQGSTGELFF.

The chain has TRBV4-3 and TRBJ2-1; 12 nucleotides line up with TRBD2. Germline lookup yields CDR1 LGHNA and CDR2 YSLEER. Trimming cost V 0 bases and J 6 bases; bases outside gene matches: 6. This CDR3 contains 17 residues. CDR3 bases: TGCGCCAGCAGCCAAGAAGGCCGGACTAGCGGGGTCAATGAGCAGTTCTTC. This sequence encodes CASSQEGRTSGVNEQFF.

CDR3 in amino acids: CASSKGQPLPNEKLFF. DNA of the CDR3: TGTGCCAGCAGCAAGGGACAACCTCTCCCTAATGAAAAACTGTTTTTT. The chain carries TRBV5-4 and TRBJ1-4; TRBD1 is a possible D gene (6 bases). V dropped 4 bases and J dropped 3 bases, with 16 bases sitting between them. There are 16 residues in the CDR3. Germline V gene data show CDR1 as SGHNT and CDR2 as YYREEE (reference sequence).

The V and J genes are TRBV5-1 and TRBJ1-1; D ambiguous. V was clipped by 4 bases and J by 3 bases, with 16 bases between them. Germline V gene sequence: CDR1 SGHRS, CDR2 YFSETQ. CDR3 length: 15 residues. The CDR3 sequence is CASSTNGGSHTEAFF. CDR3 nucleotides: TGCGCCAGCAGCACGAACGGAGGGTCGCACACTGAAGCTTTCTTT.

V is TRBV25-1 and J is TRBJ2-5; 8 nucleotides match TRBD1. With 4 bases clipped from V and 2 bases from J, the junction kept 3 bases outside the gene matches. The CDR3 totals 14 residues. Germline V gene sequence: CDR1 MGHDK, CDR2 SYGVNS. CDR3 residues: CASSADRAQETQYF. The DNA for the CDR3 is TGTGCCAGCAGTGCGGACAGGGCTCAAGAGACCCAGTACTTC.

The chain links TRBV29-1 to TRBJ2-7, with D perhaps assigned TRBD1 or TRBD2 (6 bases each). The germline V and J ends were trimmed by 5 bases and 4 bases, with 12 bases remaining between them. Germline-derived CDR1 and CDR2 are SQVTM and ANQGSEA. The CDR3 consists of 12 residues. The chain's CDR3 is CSVTGGGYEQYF. For the CDR3, the DNA is TGCAGCGTTACCGGGGGCGGATACGAGCAGTACTTC.

The V gene is TRBV18, the J gene TRBJ1-1; no firm D call. The CDR3 is made up of 12 amino acids. V lost 2 bases and J lost 7, with 8 bases in between. The germline gives CDR1 KGHSH, CDR2 LQKENI. The CDR3 bases are TGTGCCAGCTCACCAGGCCAGAGTGAAGCTTTCTTT. Translation gives CASSPGQSEAFF.

This chain links TRBV10-3 with TRBJ1-1, with unresolved D. This CDR3 is built from 13 residues. Trimming removed 5 bases at V and 1 base at J, with 8 bases between. Germline lookup yields CDR1 ENHRY and CDR2 SYGVKD. The CDR3 nucleotides read TGTGCCATCAGTCGGCCGGGGAACACTGAAGCTTTCTTT. This sequence encodes CAISRPGNTEAFF.

The chain joins TRBV4-3 to TRBJ2-6; D not certain. This CDR3 is built from 17 residues. Trimming left V 1 base short and J 0 bases short, with 10 bases between. From germline, CDR1 is LGHNA and CDR2 YSLEER. The CDR3 DNA reads TGCGCCAGCAGCCAAGGCACCAGCCTCTCTGGGGCCAACGTCCTGACTTTC. Amino acids: CASSQGTSLSGANVLTF.

V and J are TRBV30 and TRBJ1-4; 11 bases map to TRBD1. Looked up from germline, CDR1 is GTSNPN and CDR2 is SVGIG (reference sequence). The length of the CDR3 is 17 residues. V trimming: 0 bases; J trimming: 5 bases; junction bases outside the gene matches: 8. This CDR3 is CAWSVQDRGPPNEKLFF. CDR3 in DNA: TGTGCCTGGAGTGTACAGGACAGGGGGCCTCCAAATGAAAAACTGTTTTTT.

The chain couples TRBV10-2 to TRBJ2-1, with 9 bases fitting TRBD2. J gave up 1 base and V 6 bases, and 7 bases lay outside the gene matches. CDR1 and CDR2 from the germline V gene are WSHSY and SAAADI. The CDR3 length is 16 residues. For the CDR3, the DNA is TGCGCCAGCAGGAGTTCTAGCGGGGAGTCCTACAATGAGCAGTTCTTC. Protein: CASRSSSGESYNEQFF.